The 16 T cell receptor beta chains below all came from one sample that was sequenced in a study of radiation and T cells in renal cell carcinoma. Time point specified: baseline pretreatment blood. Treatment meaning: 15 Gy SBRT to primary tumor, nephrectomy 4 weeks later. Assay used: immunoSEQ multiplex PCR; TCRdb lists only in-frame clones, some missing. The table records 45,000 to 65,000 clones, 78% of them present only once. The sample here was blood, taken from a patient whose treatment included radiotherapy and nephrectomy. The receptor set was obtained from a man between 60 and 75 years old with renal cell carcinoma.

This chain links TRBV25-1 with TRBJ1-4, with a possible D match to TRBD1 (6 bases). V was cut by 2 bases and J by 0 bases, with 10 bases left in between. The CDR3 has 16 residues. Germline CDR1 reads MGHDK; CDR2 reads SYGVNS. The chain's CDR3 is CASSEPWTATNEKLFF. CDR3 coding DNA: TGTGCCAGCAGTGAACCATGGACAGCAACTAATGAAAAACTGTTTTTT. Complete variable domain (other parts from reference TRBV25-1 and TRBJ1-4): EADIYQTPRYLVIGTGKKITLECSQTMGHDKMYWYQQDPGMELHLIHYSYGVNSTEKGDLSSESTVSRIRTEHFPLTLESARPSHTSQYLCASSEPWTATNEKLFFGSGTQLSVL.

The V and J genes are TRBV6-1 and TRBJ2-1; D uncertain. Trimming took 3 bases from V and 4 from J, leaving 10 bases between them. The CDR3 runs 14 residues. Germline CDR1 is MNHNS and CDR2 is SASEGT. CDR3 protein: CASSEAIRYNEQFF. The CDR3 DNA follows: TGTGCCAGCAGTGAGGCTATACGATACAATGAGCAGTTCTTC.

This clone has a handful of counts. The chain links TRBV7-2 to TRBJ1-2, with D tentatively TRBD1 (5 bases). Trimming left V 2 bases short and J 7 bases short, with 11 bases between. The CDR3 runs to 13 residues. CDR1 is SGHTA, CDR2 FQGNSA, per germline. The DNA for the CDR3 is TGTGCCAGCAGCTTATCCTCAGGGACTGGCTACACCTTC. As protein: CASSLSSGTGYTF.

As to this clone: One end of the junction fails to match germline, which may point to a read error. The V gene is TRBV2, the J gene TRBJ1-5; 7 bases are a match to TRBD1. Germline CDR1 is SNHLY and CDR2 is FYNNEI. The CDR3 sequence is 15 residues long. CDR3 in amino acids: CASNEQGLGNQPQHF. Written as DNA, the CDR3 is TGTGCCAGCAATGAACAGGGGTTGGGCAATCAGCCCCAGCATTTT. The full variable domain, with the rest looked up from reference TRBV2 and TRBJ1-5, is EPEVTQTPSHQVTQMGQEVILRCVPISNHLYFYWYRQILGQKVEFLVSFYNNEISEKSEIFDDQFSVERPDGSNFTLKIRSTKLEDSAMYFCASNEQGLGNQPQHFGDGTRLSIL.

This clone ranks as medium-sized. The chain uses TRBV16 and TRBJ1-1, with D perhaps matching TRBD1 (5 bases). Per the germline V gene, CDR1 is KGHSY and CDR2 is FQNENV. The CDR3 has 15 amino acids. Trimming shortened V by 1 base and J by 1 base, and 10 bases separated the two germline ends. CDR3 residues: CASSQFGAGNTEAFF. As DNA, the CDR3 is TGTGCCAGCAGCCAATTTGGGGCAGGGAACACTGAAGCTTTCTTT.

The V gene is TRBV18, the J gene TRBJ2-7; 7 nucleotides align to TRBD2. Trimming took 3 bases from V and 0 from J; bases not matched to a gene: 5. The CDR3 has 15 amino acids. Germline V gives CDR1 KGHSH, CDR2 LQKENI. CDR3: CASSPGLVLSYEQYF. The CDR3 nucleotides read TGTGCCAGCTCACCTGGACTAGTCCTCTCCTACGAGCAGTACTTC.

This chain links TRBV7-9 with TRBJ1-1; TRBD1 is a possible D gene (6 bases). This CDR3 comprises 14 residues. The germline V gene has CDR1 SEHNR and CDR2 FQNEAQ (reference sequence). V lost 4 bases to trimming and J lost 3 bases, with 12 bases between them. The CDR3 coding sequence is TGTGCCAGCAGCTCTAGGGGGGTGGACACTGAAGCTTTCTTT. Protein sequence: CASSSRGVDTEAFF.

This clone was observed a handful of times. The V gene is TRBV5-3, the J gene TRBJ1-1, with D possibly matching TRBD1 (6 bases). TRBV5-3 is sorted into the ORF group, with uncertain function. This CDR3 comprises 16 residues. V lost 4 bases and J 0 bases, leaving 16 bases between the germline ends. The CDR3 reads CARSDTCGQMNTEAFF. DNA of the CDR3: TGTGCCAGAAGCGATACATGCGGACAGATGAACACTGAAGCTTTCTTT.

The chain links TRBV6-1 to TRBJ1-4, with D hard to call. CDR1 and CDR2 (germline): MNHNS, SASEGT. This CDR3 region has 14 residues. Between the trimmed V and J ends, which lost 1 base and 3 bases, there was a span of 6 bases. Written as DNA, the CDR3 is TGTGCCAGCAGTGAAGTCAGTCCTAATGAAAAACTGTTTTTT. Translated: CASSEVSPNEKLFF.

This clone was observed a handful of times. The V call is TRBV29-1, the J call TRBJ1-3; the D is unclear. CDR3 size: 11 residues. The ends were cut back, 7 bases at V and 3 bases at J, with 7 bases in the middle. The germline CDR1 and CDR2 sequences are SQVTM and ANQGSEA. The CDR3 sequence: CSGEDGNTIYF. The CDR3 DNA reads as TGCAGCGGTGAGGATGGAAACACCATATATTTT.

V and J are TRBV29-1 and TRBJ1-3; D not resolved. From germline, CDR1 is SQVTM and CDR2 ANQGSEA. The V end lost 1 base, the J end lost 2 bases, and 9 bases lay between the germline ends. This CDR3 spans 14 amino acids. The CDR3 nucleotides read TGCAGCGTTGAAGTGCTTGGAACTGGAAACACCATATATTTT. This encodes CSVEVLGTGNTIYF.

This chain uses TRBV28 with TRBJ1-1, with 10 bases matching TRBD1. The CDR3 is 16 residues long. Germline V gives CDR1 MDHEN, CDR2 SYDVKM. V shed 4 bases, J shed 6 bases, and the junction held 11 bases outside the gene matches. CDR3 coding DNA: TGTGCCAGCAGTTCGCCCCCTTCCGGGACAGGGGCTGAAGCTTTCTTT. This sequence encodes CASSSPPSGTGAEAFF.

V usage is TRBV7-6 and J usage is TRBJ2-5; D is undetermined. The CDR3 runs to 12 residues. The germline V gene encodes CDR1 SGHVS and CDR2 FNYEAQ. V gave up 1 base and J gave up 0 bases, with 0 bases separating them. CDR3 nucleotide sequence: TGTGCCAGCAGCTTAGACCAAGAGACCCAGTACTTC. Residues: CASSLDQETQYF. The entire variable domain, with the rest obtained from reference TRBV7-6 and TRBJ2-5, is as follows: GAGVSQSPRYKVTKRGQDVALRCDPISGHVSLYWYRQALGQGPEFLTYFNYEAQQDKSGLPNDRFSAERPEGSISTLTIQRTEQRDSAMYRCASSLDQETQYFGPGTRLLVL.

The genes are TRBV30 and TRBJ2-2, with D possibly matching TRBD2 (7 bases). Trimming took off 1 base at V and 4 bases at J, with 16 bases between the two ends. CDR1 is GTSNPN, CDR2 SVGIG, per germline (reference sequence). The CDR3 has 16 residues. The CDR3 loop reads CAWSGGGAFSTGELFF. The DNA for the CDR3 is TGTGCCTGGAGTGGAGGGGGGGCCTTCAGCACCGGGGAGCTGTTTTTT.

This chain uses TRBV25-1 with TRBJ2-1, with D perhaps TRBD1 or TRBD2 (5 bases each). The germline CDR1 and CDR2 sequences are MGHDK and SYGVNS. Trimming pared 7 bases from V and 5 bases from J, leaving 21 bases between. This CDR3 is built from 16 residues. CDR3 sequence (DNA): TGTGCCAGCACTACAACACGGGGCAGGTGGAACAATGAGCAGTTCTTC. It encodes CASTTTRGRWNNEQFF.

This sequence joins TRBV7-2 and TRBJ1-2, with 8 bases matching TRBD1. This CDR3 has 14 residues. The germline V gene has CDR1 SGHTA and CDR2 FQGNSA. After removal of 2 bases from V and 7 bases from J, the junction contained 6 bases not matched to a gene. CDR3 sequence: CASSLNAGGLGYTF. The CDR3 bases are TGTGCCAGCAGCTTAAATGCAGGGGGCCTTGGCTACACCTTC. The variable domain in full, completed from reference TRBV7-2 and TRBJ1-2, reads GAGVSQSPSNKVTEKGKDVELRCDPISGHTALYWYRQSLGQGLEFLIYFQGNSAPDKSGLPSDRFSAERTGGSVSTLTIQRTQQEDSAVYLCASSLNAGGLGYTFGSGTRLTVV.